This T cell receptor beta chain was found in a study of vaccination effects on CD4 cells after COVID-19 (dated by TCRdb to the early 2020s). Broadly, across the study: Post-vaccine samples across the study were collected a median of 72 days after the second dose, with a range of 14 to 241. In both COVID-19 convalescent patients and infection-naive vaccine recipients, the study compared SARS-CoV-2 spike-specific CD4+ TCR repertoires from before mRNA vaccination with those from after it. Altogether, around 9 COVID-19 convalescent patients and several SARS-CoV-2-naive healthy vaccine recipients made up the full study. Cultures from other donors in the study were sequenced using the Oncomine TCR Beta short-read assay on an Illumina iSeq 100. Study-wide conclusions, independent of this receptor: Both infection-induced and vaccine-induced clones contracted markedly at late post-vaccination timepoints, which is consistent with waning T cell responses. In healthy vaccine recipients, vaccine-induced clones were almost all SARS-CoV-2 mono-reactive, with only 1 of 255 cross-reactive with common cold coronaviruses. Only a small number of convalescent patients were included, and no early post-infection timepoints were available, which limited the study.

The library relied on the immunoSEQ multiplex PCR assay. TCR beta CDR3 sequencing was performed on DNA from the cultured, isolated CD4+ T cells. The original pipeline was this. Non-productive TCR sequences were removed, reads were trimmed to the CDR3 region, and CDR3s of at least 7 amino acids were retained. Antigen-specific clonotypes were identified using the MANAFEST web app by comparison of expansion in peptide wells against reference cultures. To count as positive, a clone had to show expansion at FDR<0.05 compared with the reference and with all other wells, an odds ratio above 5, and a frequency above 0.1% in two replicate wells. Cross-reactive clonotypes were defined as significantly expanded in SARS-CoV-2 spike wells and in at least one common cold coronavirus spike condition. Using the stringdist R package, CDR3 similarity was measured by Levenshtein distance, and unrooted trees were constructed with ape in R 3.6.1. TCRdb obtained this table from immuneACCESS and retained in-frame rearrangements with V and J assigned. These tables miss some clones; where compared with another copy, unresolved V genes account for less than half of the shortfall, and the remainder is unexplained. D and trimming come from the DNA, and the V and J calls and clone size come from that table. The sample yields about 24,000 clones; over 70% were counted once. The ten biggest clones cover less than 9% of the sample.

The CDR3 holds 15 amino acids from the cysteine to the phenylalanine. The only DNA kept is the CDR3, 45 bases in frame from the first base. From the germline V gene, CDR1 is SGHAT and CDR2 is FQNNGV. V loses 2 bases, J loses 2 bases, and the germline ends lie 11 bases apart. In the ViraFEST assay, PBMC were stimulated with viral peptide pools, and antigen-specific CD4+ T cell clonotypes were then identified by expansion using TCR sequencing. After less than eleven days of culture, CD4+ T cells were isolated with the EasySep CD4+ T cell isolation kit. Each participant received two doses of an mRNA SARS-CoV-2 vaccine, either BNT162b2 or mRNA-1273. Healthy vaccine recipients had no prior SARS-CoV-2 infection, confirmed by negative nucleocapsid antibodies before and after vaccination. Each well held around 2 million PBMC cultured in IMDM containing roughly 4.9% human AB serum, around 9.3 IU/ml IL-2 and gentamicin, along with about 9.3 ug/ml peptides. On days 3 and 7, half of the culture medium was replaced with fresh IL-2-containing medium. Unless noted otherwise, every peptide stimulation condition was grown in triplicate wells. Using Ficoll-Paque Plus gradient centrifugation, PBMC were separated from whole blood and then either used fresh or cryopreserved at -140C. The overlapping peptide pools covered the spike proteins of SARS-CoV-2 as well as those of the common cold coronaviruses HCoV-NL63, HCoV-OC43 and HCoV-229E. The QIAamp micro DNA kit was used to extract genomic DNA from the cultured CD4+ T cells.

Based on its abundance in the sample, this clone is medium-sized (0.01 to 0.1%). The specificity of this receptor is unknown. No much larger clone is present one base from it, and per-base qualities are unavailable. The TCR was taken from a human donor who received a COVID-19 vaccine. The V gene is TRBV11-2 and the J gene is TRBJ2-3; too little of a D gene remains to name it. The sequenced sample was CD4+ T cells from PBMCs cultured with SARS-CoV-2 spike peptides, obtained after COVID-19 vaccination. Interpreted using the paper, the cell subset or site label stands for: SARS-CoV-2 spike overlapping peptide pool stimulation. The CDR3 region has the sequence CASSLNLGLTDTQYF. The nucleotide sequence reads as follows: TGTGCCAGCAGCTTAAACCTGGGCCTCACAGATACGCAGTATTTT.